This passage covers 5 T cell receptor beta chains from one sample sequenced in a study of shared clonotypes between healthy human individuals. The repertoire was sequenced with immunoSEQ multiplex PCR; TCRdb's copy has only in-frame clones and lacks some. The sample has over a million clones; around 98.5% are singletons. The material sequenced was naive CD4+ T cells sorted from blood. Noted subset: CD45RA+ positively selected. The source of these receptors is a man in his thirties or forties in good health.

The chain has TRBV19 and TRBJ1-2; D remains unclear. Germline CDR1 and CDR2: LNHDA and SQIVND (reference sequence). Trimming removed 3 bases at V and 5 bases at J, with 4 bases between. The CDR3 extends over 11 amino acids. In DNA, the CDR3 is TGTGCCAGTAGTATCCGATATGGCTACACCTTC. It encodes CASSIRYGYTF. Combining the CDR3 with reference TRBV19 and TRBJ1-2 gives the whole variable domain DGGITQSPKYLFRKEGQNVTLSCEQNLNHDAMYWYRQDPGQGLRLIYYSQIVNDFQKGDIAEGYSVSREKKESFPLTVTSAQKNPTAFYLCASSIRYGYTFGSGTRLTVV.

The chain uses TRBV27 and TRBJ1-5; the D is unclear. Germline lookup yields CDR1 MNHEY and CDR2 SMNVEV (reference sequence). Trimming cost V 6 bases and J 7 bases, with 13 bases left between them. CDR3 length equals 13 residues. Here the CDR3 reads CASRQISGQPQHF. CDR3 in DNA: TGTGCCAGCAGGCAAATATCGGGCCAGCCCCAGCATTTT.

This chain connects TRBV5-1 to TRBJ2-2; D gene uncertain. This CDR3 is built from 12 residues. Germline CDR1 reads SGHRS; CDR2 reads YFSETQ. Trimming pared 1 base from V and 8 bases from J, leaving 6 bases between. The CDR3 bases are TGCGCCAGCAGCTTGAGAGAGGGGGAGCTGTTTTTT. Translating it yields CASSLREGELFF.

The chain has TRBV5-1 and TRBJ1-4; D remains ambiguous. The CDR3 is 13 residues long. V lost 2 bases and J 8 bases, leaving 10 bases between the germline ends. The V gene's germline CDR1 is SGHRS and CDR2 YFSETQ. The CDR3 DNA sequence: TGCGCCAGCAGCTTATTAAAAGGGGAAAAACTGTTTTTT. Translated: CASSLLKGEKLFF.

The chain couples TRBV10-2 to TRBJ2-3; D perhaps matches TRBD1 (6 bases). Trimming removed 10 bases from V and 3 bases from J, with 17 bases in between. The CDR3 loop spans 14 amino acids. Germline CDR1 and CDR2: WSHSY and SAAADI. This CDR3 reads CATGNRVSTDTQYF. CDR3 nucleotide sequence: TGCGCCACCGGGAACAGGGTTTCGACAGATACGCAGTATTTT.